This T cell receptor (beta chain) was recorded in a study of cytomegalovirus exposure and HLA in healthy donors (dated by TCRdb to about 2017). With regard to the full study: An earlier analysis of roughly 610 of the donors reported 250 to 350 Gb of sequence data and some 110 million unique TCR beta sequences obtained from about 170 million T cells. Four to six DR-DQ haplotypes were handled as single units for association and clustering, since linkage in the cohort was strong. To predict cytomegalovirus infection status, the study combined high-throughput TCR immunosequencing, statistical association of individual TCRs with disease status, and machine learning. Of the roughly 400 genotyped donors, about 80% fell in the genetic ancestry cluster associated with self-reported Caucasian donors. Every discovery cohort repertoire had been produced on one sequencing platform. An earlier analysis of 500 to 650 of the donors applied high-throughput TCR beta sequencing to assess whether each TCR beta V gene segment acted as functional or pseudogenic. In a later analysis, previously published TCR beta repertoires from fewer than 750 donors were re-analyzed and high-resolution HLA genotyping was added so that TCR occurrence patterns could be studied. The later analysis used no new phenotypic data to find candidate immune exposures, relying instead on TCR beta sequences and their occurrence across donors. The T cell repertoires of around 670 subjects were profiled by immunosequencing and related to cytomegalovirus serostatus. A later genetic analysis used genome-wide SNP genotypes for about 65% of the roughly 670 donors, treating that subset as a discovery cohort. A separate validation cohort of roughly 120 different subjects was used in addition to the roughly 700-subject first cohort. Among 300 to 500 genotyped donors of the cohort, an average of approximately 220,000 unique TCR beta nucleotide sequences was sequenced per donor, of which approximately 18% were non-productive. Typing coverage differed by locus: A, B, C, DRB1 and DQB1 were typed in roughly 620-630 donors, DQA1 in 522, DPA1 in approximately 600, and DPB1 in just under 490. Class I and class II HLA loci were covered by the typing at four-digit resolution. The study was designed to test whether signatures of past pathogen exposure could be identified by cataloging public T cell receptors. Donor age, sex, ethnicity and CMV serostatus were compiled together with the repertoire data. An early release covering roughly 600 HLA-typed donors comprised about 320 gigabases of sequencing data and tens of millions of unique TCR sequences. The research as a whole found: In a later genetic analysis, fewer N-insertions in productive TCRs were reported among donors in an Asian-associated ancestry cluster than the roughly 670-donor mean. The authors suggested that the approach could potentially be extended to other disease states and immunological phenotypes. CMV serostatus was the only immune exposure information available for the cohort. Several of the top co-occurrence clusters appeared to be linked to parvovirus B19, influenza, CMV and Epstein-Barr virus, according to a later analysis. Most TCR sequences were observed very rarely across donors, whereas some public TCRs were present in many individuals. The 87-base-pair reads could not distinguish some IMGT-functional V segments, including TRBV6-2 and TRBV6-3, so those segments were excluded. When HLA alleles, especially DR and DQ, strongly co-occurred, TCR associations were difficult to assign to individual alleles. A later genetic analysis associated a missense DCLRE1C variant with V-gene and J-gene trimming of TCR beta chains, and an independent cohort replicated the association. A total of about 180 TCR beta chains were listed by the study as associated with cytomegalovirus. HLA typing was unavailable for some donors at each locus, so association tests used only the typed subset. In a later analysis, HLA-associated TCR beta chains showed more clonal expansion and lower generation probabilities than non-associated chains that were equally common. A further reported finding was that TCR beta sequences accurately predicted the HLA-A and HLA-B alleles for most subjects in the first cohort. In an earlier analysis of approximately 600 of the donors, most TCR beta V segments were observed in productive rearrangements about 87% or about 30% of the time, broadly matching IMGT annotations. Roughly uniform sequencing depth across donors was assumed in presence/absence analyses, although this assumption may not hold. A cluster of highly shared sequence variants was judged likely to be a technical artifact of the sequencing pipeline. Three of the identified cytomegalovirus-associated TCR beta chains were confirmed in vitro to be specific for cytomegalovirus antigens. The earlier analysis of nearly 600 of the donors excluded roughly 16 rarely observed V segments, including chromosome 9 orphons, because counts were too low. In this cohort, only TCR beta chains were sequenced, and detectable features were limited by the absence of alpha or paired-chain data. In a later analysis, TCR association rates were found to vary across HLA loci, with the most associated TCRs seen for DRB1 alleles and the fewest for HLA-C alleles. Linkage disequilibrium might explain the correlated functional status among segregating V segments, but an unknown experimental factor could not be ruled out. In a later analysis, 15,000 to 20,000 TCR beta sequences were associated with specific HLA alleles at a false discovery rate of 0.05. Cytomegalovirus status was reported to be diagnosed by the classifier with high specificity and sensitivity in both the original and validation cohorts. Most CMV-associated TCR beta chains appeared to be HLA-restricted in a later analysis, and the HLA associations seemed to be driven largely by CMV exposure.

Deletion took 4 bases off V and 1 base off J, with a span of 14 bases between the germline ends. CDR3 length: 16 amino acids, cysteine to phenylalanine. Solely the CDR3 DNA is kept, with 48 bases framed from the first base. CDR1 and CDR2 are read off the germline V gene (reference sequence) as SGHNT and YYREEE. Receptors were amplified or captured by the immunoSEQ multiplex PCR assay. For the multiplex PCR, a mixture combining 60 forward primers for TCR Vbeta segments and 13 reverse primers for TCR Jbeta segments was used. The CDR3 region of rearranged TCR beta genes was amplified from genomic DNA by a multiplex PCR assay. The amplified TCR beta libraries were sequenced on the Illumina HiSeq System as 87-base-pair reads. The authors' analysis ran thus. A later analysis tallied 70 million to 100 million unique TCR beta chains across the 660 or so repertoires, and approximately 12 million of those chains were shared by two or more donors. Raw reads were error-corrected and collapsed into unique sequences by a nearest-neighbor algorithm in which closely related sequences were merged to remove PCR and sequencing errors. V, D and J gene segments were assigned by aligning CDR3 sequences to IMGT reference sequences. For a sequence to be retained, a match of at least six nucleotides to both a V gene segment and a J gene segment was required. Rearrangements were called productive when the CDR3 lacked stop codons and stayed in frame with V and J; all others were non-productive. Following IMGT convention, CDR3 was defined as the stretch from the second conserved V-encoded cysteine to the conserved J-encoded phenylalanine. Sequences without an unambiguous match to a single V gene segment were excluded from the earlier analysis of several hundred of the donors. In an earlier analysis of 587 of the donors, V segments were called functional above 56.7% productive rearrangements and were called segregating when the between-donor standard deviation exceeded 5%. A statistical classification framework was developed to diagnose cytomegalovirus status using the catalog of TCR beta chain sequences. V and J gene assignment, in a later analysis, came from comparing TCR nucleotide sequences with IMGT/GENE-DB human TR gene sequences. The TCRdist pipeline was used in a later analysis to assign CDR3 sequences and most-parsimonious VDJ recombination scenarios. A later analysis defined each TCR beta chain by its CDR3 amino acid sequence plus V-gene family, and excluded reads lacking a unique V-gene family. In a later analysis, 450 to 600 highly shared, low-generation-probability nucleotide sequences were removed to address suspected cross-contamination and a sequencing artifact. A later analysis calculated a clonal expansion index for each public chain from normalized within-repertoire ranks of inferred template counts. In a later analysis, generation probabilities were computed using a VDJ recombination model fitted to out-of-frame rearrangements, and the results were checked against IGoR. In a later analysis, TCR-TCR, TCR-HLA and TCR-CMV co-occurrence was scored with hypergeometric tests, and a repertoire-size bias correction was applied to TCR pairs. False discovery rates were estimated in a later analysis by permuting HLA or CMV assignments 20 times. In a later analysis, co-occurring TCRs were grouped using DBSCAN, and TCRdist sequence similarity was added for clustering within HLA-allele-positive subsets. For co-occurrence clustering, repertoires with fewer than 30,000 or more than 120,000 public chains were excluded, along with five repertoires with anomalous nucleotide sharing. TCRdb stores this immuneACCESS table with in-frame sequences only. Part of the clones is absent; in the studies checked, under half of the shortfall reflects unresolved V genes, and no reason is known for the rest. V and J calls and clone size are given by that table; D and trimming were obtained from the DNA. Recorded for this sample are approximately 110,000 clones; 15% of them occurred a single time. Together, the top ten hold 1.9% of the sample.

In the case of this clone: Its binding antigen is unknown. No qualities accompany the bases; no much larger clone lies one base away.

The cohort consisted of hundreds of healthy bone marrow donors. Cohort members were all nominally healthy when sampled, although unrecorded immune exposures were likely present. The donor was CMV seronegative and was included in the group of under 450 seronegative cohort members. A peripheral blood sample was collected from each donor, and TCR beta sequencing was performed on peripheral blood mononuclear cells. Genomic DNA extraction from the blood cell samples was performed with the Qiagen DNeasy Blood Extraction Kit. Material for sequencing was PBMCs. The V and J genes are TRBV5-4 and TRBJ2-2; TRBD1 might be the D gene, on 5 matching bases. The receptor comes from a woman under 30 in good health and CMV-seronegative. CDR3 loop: CASSPMGQVNTGELFF. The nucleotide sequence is TGTGCCAGCAGCCCCATGGGGCAGGTGAACACCGGGGAGCTGTTTTTT.